A single sample is the source of the 6 T cell receptor beta chains below, sequenced in a study of T cells in Graves' hyperthyroidism and ophthalmopathy. Amplified regions were TCR beta CDR3 sequences from RNA transcripts. A first-round RT-PCR of the TCR CDR3 used the HTBI primer set. TCRdb analysed the multiplex PCR reads with MiXCR anew, one entry per CDR3 protein. The table shows roughly 300,000 distinct CDR3 sequences, with around 13% occurring only once. Sequences were obtained from blood. These receptor sequences come from a woman younger than 45 with Graves' hyperthyroidism.

This clonotype was picked up a small number of times. The chain recombines TRBV9 with TRBJ2-1; TRBD2 matches at 9 bases. V lost 2 bases and J lost 8; bases outside the gene matches: 14. This CDR3 comprises 17 residues. In germline, CDR1 is SGDLS, CDR2 YYNGEE. CDR3 DNA sequence: TGTGCCAGCAGCGTCCAATACTCCGGGACTAGCACCTATGAGCAGTTCTTC. Translating gives CASSVQYSGTSTYEQFF.

V is TRBV4-2 and J is TRBJ1-5; D is ambiguous. Germline V CDR1 and CDR2: LGHNA, YNFKEQ. Trimming removed 0 bases from V and 9 bases from J, with 9 bases in between. The CDR3 has 13 residues. The CDR3 region has the DNA TGTGCCAGCAGCCAAGACACCCTCCCGCCCCAGCATTTT. This gives the protein CASSQDTLPPQHF.

This clonotype was counted between two and nine times. V gene TRBV10-3 combines with J gene TRBJ2-1; D uncertain. The CDR3 is 14 amino acids. Germline assignment: CDR1 ENHRY and CDR2 SYGVKD. Between the trimmed V and J ends, which lost 4 bases and 1 base, there was a span of 8 bases. The CDR3 sequence: CAISGEGSYNEQFF. DNA of the CDR3: TGTGCCATCAGTGGCGAAGGTTCCTACAATGAGCAGTTCTTC.

The V and J genes are TRBV6-5 and TRBJ2-7; 7 nucleotides align to TRBD1. V dropped 3 bases and J dropped 4; count of bases not matched to a gene: 15. The germline V gene encodes CDR1 MNHEY and CDR2 SVGAGI. The CDR3 is 17 amino acids. The CDR3 DNA sequence: TGTGCCAGCAGTTATCCCCTTTCGGGACAGTCCCTATACGAGCAGTACTTC. This encodes CASSYPLSGQSLYEQYF.

The sample holds many counts of this clonotype. V usage is TRBV10-3 and J usage is TRBJ2-7; D unresolved. Germline V lookup: CDR1 ENHRY, CDR2 SYGVKD. This CDR3 is built from 14 residues. The V gene lost 4 bases and the J gene lost 11 bases, with 21 bases spanning the gap. CDR3 sequence: CAISAGSSGQPEYF. DNA of the CDR3: TGTGCCATCAGTGCCGGCTCTTCCGGCCAACCTGAGTACTTC.

This clonotype was detected a few times. V usage is TRBV6-1 and J usage is TRBJ2-3, with 7 bases lining up with TRBD2. With 6 bases clipped from V and 3 bases from J, the junction kept 9 bases outside the gene matches. Germline lookup yields CDR1 MNHNS and CDR2 SASEGT. This CDR3 comprises 15 residues. CDR3 residues: CASRKAGSLTDTQYF. CDR3 DNA: TGTGCCAGCAGAAAAGCGGGAAGTTTGACAGATACGCAGTATTTT.